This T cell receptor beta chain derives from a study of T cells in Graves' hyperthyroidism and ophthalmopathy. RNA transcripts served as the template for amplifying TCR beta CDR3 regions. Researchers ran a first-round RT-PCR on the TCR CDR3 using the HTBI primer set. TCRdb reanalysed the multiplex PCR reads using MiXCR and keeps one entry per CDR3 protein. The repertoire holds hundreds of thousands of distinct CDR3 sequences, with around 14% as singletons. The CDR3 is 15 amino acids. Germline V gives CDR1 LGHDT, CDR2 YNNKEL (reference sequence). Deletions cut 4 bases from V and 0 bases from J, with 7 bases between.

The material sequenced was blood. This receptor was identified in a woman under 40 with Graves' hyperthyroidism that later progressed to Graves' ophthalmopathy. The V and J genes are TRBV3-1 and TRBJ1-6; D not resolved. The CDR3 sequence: CASSLQSSYNSPLHF. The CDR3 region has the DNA TGTGCCAGCAGCCTACAGAGCTCCTATAATTCACCCCTCCACTTT.